The rows below give T cell receptor beta chains drawn from one sample of a study of cytomegalovirus exposure and HLA in healthy donors. Produced via immunoSEQ multiplex PCR; TCRdb's table is partial and in-frame only. The sample includes 150,000 to 200,000 clones, 80% to 85% of them seen just once. Sample: PBMCs. The receptors were gathered from a woman under 30 in good health and CMV-seropositive. CDR3s include the opening cysteine and the closing phenylalanine or tryptophan. The size of a clone is reported for some rows only, either as once, few or many, or as a class for expanded clones.

j_call: TRBJ2-1; clone_size: -; v_call: TRBV20-1; cdr3_aa: CSARGDEQFF
j_call: TRBJ2-7; clone_size: -; v_call: TRBV9; cdr3_aa: CASSVGSEPYEQYF
j_call: TRBJ2-3; clone_size: -; v_call: TRBV9; cdr3_aa: CASSVSGGVTDTQYF
j_call: TRBJ2-7; clone_size: -; v_call: TRBV5-6; cdr3_aa: CASSLAGGLIGEQYF
j_call: TRBJ2-2; clone_size: -; v_call: TRBV19; cdr3_aa: CASSTDSSPGELFF
j_call: TRBJ2-7; clone_size: -; v_call: TRBV7-2; cdr3_aa: CASSLASGDYEQYF
j_call: TRBJ2-7; clone_size: -; v_call: TRBV18; cdr3_aa: CASQLAGGYEQYF
j_call: TRBJ1-6; clone_size: -; v_call: TRBV2; cdr3_aa: CASRGTGTSPLHF
j_call: TRBJ2-3; clone_size: -; v_call: TRBV18; cdr3_aa: CASSANPGTDTQYF
j_call: TRBJ1-1; clone_size: -; v_call: TRBV27; cdr3_aa: CASSRQGGTEAFF
j_call: TRBJ2-7; clone_size: -; v_call: TRBV18; cdr3_aa: CASSPNRSGEQYF
j_call: TRBJ1-2; clone_size: -; v_call: TRBV6-6; cdr3_aa: CASRLRGSPDYGYTF
j_call: TRBJ2-7; clone_size: -; v_call: TRBV7-2; cdr3_aa: CASSLAGDTYEQYF
j_call: TRBJ2-7; clone_size: -; v_call: TRBV28; cdr3_aa: CATEDRGSEQYF
j_call: TRBJ1-1; clone_size: -; v_call: TRBV15; cdr3_aa: CATSAPGTGFTRVF
j_call: TRBJ2-3; clone_size: -; v_call: TRBV7-3; cdr3_aa: CASSSSGGVDTQYF
j_call: TRBJ2-3; clone_size: once; v_call: TRBV7-3; cdr3_aa: CASSLGGLDTQYF
j_call: TRBJ2-3; clone_size: -; v_call: TRBV9; cdr3_aa: CASSVGPGSGGRTDTQYF
j_call: TRBJ2-7; clone_size: -; v_call: TRBV11-2; cdr3_aa: CASRPTGGSYEQYF
j_call: TRBJ1-2; clone_size: -; v_call: TRBV15; cdr3_aa: CATSSARTSYYGYTF
j_call: TRBJ1-2; clone_size: once; v_call: TRBV18; cdr3_aa: CASSPDRNYGYTF
j_call: TRBJ1-2; clone_size: -; v_call: TRBV19; cdr3_aa: CASSMYGTGKTYGYTF
j_call: TRBJ2-1; clone_size: -; v_call: TRBV7-2; cdr3_aa: CASSLDIYNEQFF
j_call: TRBJ1-6; clone_size: -; v_call: TRBV19; cdr3_aa: CASSTLGHNSPLHF
j_call: TRBJ1-1; clone_size: -; v_call: TRBV9; cdr3_aa: CASSVDNLNTEAFF
j_call: TRBJ1-2; clone_size: -; v_call: TRBV7-9; cdr3_aa: CASSWGPGQGKIGYTF
j_call: TRBJ1-5; clone_size: -; v_call: TRBV5-1; cdr3_aa: CASSLGPGSNQPQHF
j_call: TRBJ1-5; clone_size: -; v_call: TRBV9; cdr3_aa: CASSVGTSSNQPQHF
j_call: TRBJ2-1; clone_size: -; v_call: TRBV5-1; cdr3_aa: CASSSNPSGRFNEQFF
j_call: TRBJ2-3; clone_size: -; v_call: TRBV27; cdr3_aa: CASSLKGTSDFMDTQYF
j_call: TRBJ2-7; clone_size: -; v_call: TRBV10-1; cdr3_aa: CASNPSDRVEYAYEQYF
j_call: TRBJ2-3; clone_size: -; v_call: TRBV2; cdr3_aa: CASSEAQTGSDTQYF
j_call: TRBJ1-5; clone_size: -; v_call: TRBV9; cdr3_aa: CASSARDSGWGQPQHF
j_call: TRBJ1-4; clone_size: -; v_call: TRBV6-6; cdr3_aa: CASSPRTGGEKLFF
j_call: TRBJ1-2; clone_size: -; v_call: TRBV9; cdr3_aa: CASSRRGGFYGYTF
j_call: TRBJ2-1; clone_size: -; v_call: TRBV5-1; cdr3_aa: CASSSHPPGQGAPLEQFF
j_call: TRBJ1-5; clone_size: -; v_call: TRBV19; cdr3_aa: CASSIDQTGMRGNQPQHF
j_call: TRBJ1-2; clone_size: -; v_call: TRBV2; cdr3_aa: CASLFGTGDGYTF
j_call: TRBJ2-5; clone_size: once; v_call: TRBV10-1; cdr3_aa: CASSESTSQETQYF
j_call: TRBJ1-4; clone_size: -; v_call: TRBV6-6; cdr3_aa: CASSRPGGQGSGKLFF
j_call: TRBJ1-6; clone_size: -; v_call: TRBV5-1; cdr3_aa: CASSLGDRLSPLHF
j_call: TRBJ2-7; clone_size: -; v_call: TRBV19; cdr3_aa: CASNSRVGAYEQYF
j_call: TRBJ2-1; clone_size: -; v_call: TRBV21-1; cdr3_aa: CASSTRPAGPYNEQFF
j_call: TRBJ2-7; clone_size: -; v_call: TRBV7-8; cdr3_aa: CASSLGTSGGIETRYEQYF
j_call: TRBJ1-3; clone_size: -; v_call: TRBV13; cdr3_aa: CASSEGTALSGNTIYF
j_call: TRBJ2-3; clone_size: -; v_call: TRBV12-5; cdr3_aa: CASGLTPRQTVSTDTQYF